One sample yielded the 14 T cell receptor beta chains listed below, sequenced in a study of blood T cell repertoires in COVID-19. Measured with immunoSEQ multiplex PCR; TCRdb has only the in-frame clones, and not every one. There are 250,000 or so clones in the sample; about 82% occur only once, and 5% to 8% lies in the top ten. The sequenced sample consisted of peripheral blood. Receptors were obtained from a woman aged 55-69 years with active or convalescent COVID-19.

Points on this clone: This specimen includes other DNA sequences encoding the same CDR3. The J gene is TRBJ2-1, the V gene TRBV19; D is unresolved. Trimming took off 3 bases at V and 4 bases at J, with 7 bases between the two ends. CDR1 LNHDA and CDR2 SQIVND come from the germline V gene (reference sequence). The CDR3 spans 13 residues. The CDR3, as DNA: TGTGCCAGTAGTATCTCCAGTTACAATGAGCAGTTCTTC. Encoded protein: CASSISSYNEQFF.

V usage is TRBV6-1 and J usage is TRBJ2-7; TRBD2 is a possible D gene (6 bases). The V and J ends lost 0 bases and 2 bases respectively, with 17 bases between them. Germline values: CDR1 MNHNS, CDR2 SASEGT. The CDR3 covers 17 residues. The CDR3 region is CASSEAINRSGAYEQYF. In DNA form, the CDR3 reads TGTGCCAGCAGTGAAGCGATTAACAGGTCGGGGGCCTACGAGCAGTACTTC.

This clone was seen once. The rearrangement uses TRBV11-2 and TRBJ2-7; D gene uncertain. V was shortened by 6 bases and J by 2 bases, with 8 bases between the two germline ends. Germline values: CDR1 SGHAT, CDR2 FQNNGV. CDR3 length: 12 amino acids. The CDR3 DNA sequence: TGTGCCAGCAGACTATATCCCTACGAGCAGTACGTC. It codes for CASRLYPYEQYV.

This clone came up once. The chain combines TRBV23-1 with TRBJ2-1; 12 nucleotides line up with TRBD2. TRBV23-1 is classed as an ORF, of uncertain function. The CDR3 extends over 21 amino acids. Unmatched junction bases numbered 22, after V lost 0 bases and J lost 10 bases. DNA of the CDR3: TGCGCCAGCAGTCAATCCCCCTTGGGACTAGCGGGCCGACCCCCCCCGAGGGAGCAGTTCTTC. Protein: CASSQSPLGLAGRPPPREQFF.

The chain combines TRBV2 with TRBJ2-7; 10 bases agree with TRBD1. The V gene end was trimmed by 8 bases and the J gene end by 3 bases; junction bases not matched to a gene: 7. From germline, CDR1 is SNHLY and CDR2 FYNNEI. The CDR3 sequence is 14 residues long. The CDR3 nucleotides read TGTGCCAGCGCCGGGACAGGGGACTTCTACGAGCAGTACGTC. Residues: CASAGTGDFYEQYV.

This clone has only one observation. V is TRBV23-1 and J is TRBJ2-7; maybe TRBD1 (6 bases). TRBV23-1 is noted as an ORF with a role that remains uncertain. Deletions cut 2 bases from V and 0 bases from J, with 20 bases between. This CDR3 spans 18 amino acids. CDR3 nucleotide sequence: TGCGCCAGCAGTCAACTATACCTTAGACAGGTCAGCTCCTACGAGCAGTACTTC. Its translation: CASSQLYLRQVSSYEQYF.

The chain uses TRBV21-1 and TRBJ2-7; the table calls TRBD2, which could not be checked here. TRBV21-1 is shown as a pseudogene. This CDR3 spans 19 amino acids. CDR3 sequence reads: CASSKKGVMQRLAVYEQYF. The CDR3 nucleotides read TGTGCCAGCAGCAAAAAAGGGGTGATGCAGCGACTAGCGGTTTACGAGCAGTACTTC.

This chain joins TRBV6-1 and TRBJ2-7; D is unresolved. CDR3 length: 14 amino acids. Germline V gives CDR1 MNHNS, CDR2 SASEGT. The V and J ends lost 2 bases and 4 bases respectively, with 12 bases between them. The CDR3 DNA follows: TGTGCCAGCAGTGAATTCGATACGCGGTACGAGCAGTACTTC. It encodes CASSEFDTRYEQYF.

Only one count was recorded for this clone. The genes are TRBV3-1 (or the pseudogene TRBV3-2) and TRBJ2-3, with 13 bases aligning to TRBD2. The germline CDR1 and CDR2 sequences are LGHDT and YNNKEL (reference sequence). The V segment lost 4 bases and the J segment 4 bases; nucleotides outside the gene matches: 8. CDR3 length: 17 residues. The CDR3: CASSRRTSGSVADTQYF. The DNA for the CDR3 is TGTGCCAGCAGCCGCCGGACTAGCGGGAGTGTCGCAGATACGCAGTATTTT.

The CDR3 loop is CASSEGVAFPYEQYF. The CDR3 DNA sequence: TGTGCCAGCAGTGAAGGGGTAGCGTTTCCCTACGAGCAGTACTTC. V and J are TRBV2 and TRBJ2-7; D may be TRBD2 (5 bases). Trimming took off 1 base at V and 2 bases at J, with 12 bases between the two ends. The CDR3 contains 15 residues. Germline lookup yields CDR1 SNHLY and CDR2 FYNNEI.

DNA for the CDR3: TGTGCCACCAGCACCCGGACAGGGGACACCGGGGAGCTGTTTTTT. Translating it yields CATSTRTGDTGELFF. The rearrangement joins TRBV15 to TRBJ2-2, with TRBD1 matching 9 bases. With V trimmed by 4 bases and J by 3 bases, 3 bases remained unmatched. In germline, CDR1 is LNHNV, CDR2 YYDKDF (reference sequence). The CDR3 covers 15 residues. Filled out from reference TRBV15 and TRBJ2-2, the complete variable domain reads DAMVIQNPRYQVTQFGKPVTLSCSQTLNHNVMYWYQQKSSQAPKLLFHYYDKDFNNEADTPDNFQSRRPNTSFCFLDIRSPGLGDTAMYLCATSTRTGDTGELFFGEGSRLTVL.

V usage is TRBV29-1 and J usage is TRBJ2-3; possibly TRBD2 for D (6 bases). CDR1 is SQVTM and CDR2 is ANQGSEA in the germline V gene. The CDR3 runs 13 residues. V was clipped by 3 bases and J by 2 bases, with 9 bases between them. CDR3 sequence: CSVDWEDTDTQYF. The CDR3 DNA reads as TGCAGCGTTGACTGGGAGGACACAGATACGCAGTATTTT.

The chain couples TRBV4-2 to TRBJ2-3; tentatively, D is TRBD1 (6 bases). The CDR3 covers 17 residues. Between the trimmed V and J ends, which lost 4 bases and 4 bases, there was a span of 21 bases. Germline V gives CDR1 LGHNA, CDR2 YNFKEQ. This chain's CDR3 is CASSPVRDTSNPDTQYF. The CDR3 bases are TGTGCCAGCAGCCCGGTACGGGACACCTCAAATCCAGATACGCAGTATTTT.

The chain combines TRBV7-9 with TRBJ1-1, with a tentative D call TRBD1 (5 bases). The CDR3 totals 14 residues. The ends were cut back, 5 bases at V and 8 bases at J, with 18 bases in the middle. CDR1 is SEHNR, CDR2 FQNEAQ, per germline (reference sequence). CDR3 nucleotide sequence: TGTGCCAGCAGCCTCCCCCCGGGGGTTTTGGAAGCTTTCTTT. Amino acid sequence: CASSLPPGVLEAFF.